The rows below give T cell receptor beta chains drawn from one sample of a study of T cells in Graves' hyperthyroidism and ophthalmopathy. TCRdb used MiXCR to reprocess the multiplex PCR reads, holding one entry per CDR3 protein. This table holds 490,000 or so distinct CDR3 sequences, about 22% found once. Material for sequencing was blood. These receptors originate from a woman aged 70 to 79 with Graves' ophthalmopathy. Each CDR3 is given with its conserved first and last residue. A D gene is named only where the DNA matches it firmly. Some rows mark clone size as missing; the rest say once, few, many or name a class of expanded clone.

j_gene,v_gene,abundance,d_gene,CDR3nt,CDR3aa
TRBJ2-5,TRBV10-1,few,TRBD2,TGCGCCAGCAGCCTAGCGGGAGCGGTGGAGACCCAGTACTTC,CASSLAGAVETQYF
TRBJ2-1,TRBV19,-,-,TGTGCCAGTGGGGCCCGGGGTTTCAATGAGCAGTTCTTC,CASGARGFNEQFF
TRBJ2-3,TRBV15,-,TRBD1,TGTGCCACCAGCAGAGATCCAAGGAGACAGGGTCGGGATACGCAGTATTTT,CATSRDPRRQGRDTQYF
TRBJ2-1,TRBV15,few,-,TGTGCCACCAGCAGAGCGGAAAATGAGCAGTTCTTC,CATSRAENEQFF
TRBJ2-7,TRBV11-2,many,-,TGTGCCAGCAGCTTAGGCCGCCTTTACGAGCAGTACTTC,CASSLGRLYEQYF
TRBJ2-7,TRBV10-1,-,TRBD2,TGCGCCAGCAGTGTGGCTAGCGGGAGTGAGTACGAGCAGTACTTC,CASSVASGSEYEQYF
TRBJ2-1,TRBV7-9,-,TRBD2,TGTGCCAGCAGCTTAGAGGCGAGAGGACTAGCGATCGCCTACAATGAGCAGTTCTTC,CASSLEARGLAIAYNEQFF
TRBJ1-1,TRBV9,few,-,TGTGCCAGCAGCGTGACAGACAGCCTTCGGACTGAAGCTTTCTTT,CASSVTDSLRTEAFF
TRBJ2-7,TRBV10-3,few,-,TGTGCCATCAGTGAGGGGGGACTGTCCTACGAGCAGTACTTC,CAISEGGLSYEQYF
TRBJ2-3,TRBV10-2,-,-,TGCGCCAGCAGTGAGTCGACAGCTAGCACAGATACGCAGTATTTT,CASSESTASTDTQYF
TRBJ2-3,TRBV7-2,many,-,TGTGCCAGCAGCTTAGCTTCCGGGATAGAAGATACGCAGTATTTT,CASSLASGIEDTQYF
TRBJ2-7,TRBV20-1,few,-,TGCAGTGCTAGACCCAGCGAGGGCAAGCAGTACTTC,CSARPSEGKQYF
TRBJ1-1,TRBV18,many,-,TGTGCCAGCTCACCATTCCATGACACGAACACTGAAGCTTTCTTT,CASSPFHDTNTEAFF
TRBJ1-5,TRBV10-3,few,TRBD1,TGTGCCATCAGTGAGTCGACAGGGGTTTCCGATCAGCCCCAGCATTTT,CAISESTGVSDQPQHF
TRBJ1-2,TRBV28,many,-,TGTGCCTGCACCCGGGGGTATCCAAAATATGGCTACACCTTC,CACTRGYPKYGYTF
TRBJ2-7,TRBV5-1,-,TRBD2,TGCGCCAGCAGCGGGGCTACAACCGGGAGGGGTGAGCAGTACTTC,CASSGATTGRGEQYF
TRBJ1-5,TRBV12-3/TRBV12-4,-,-,TGTGCCAGCAGTGTCGGGTCCGGGCAGCCCCAGCATTTT,CASSVGSGQPQHF
TRBJ2-1,TRBV5-8,many,TRBD2,TGTGCCAGCAGCTTTGCGGGAGGGCCGTATGAGCAGTTCTTC,CASSFAGGPYEQFF
TRBJ1-5,TRBV12-3/TRBV12-4,many,TRBD1,TGTGCCACAGGACAGGATAGCAATCAGCCCCAGCATTTT,CATGQDSNQPQHF
TRBJ2-2,TRBV27,few,-,TGTGCCAGCAGCCAGGGCATGACGGCCGGGGAGCTGTTTTTT,CASSQGMTAGELFF
TRBJ2-7,TRBV7-9,few,-,TGTGCCAGCAGCTTAGCGGGTGAATACGAGCAGTACTTC,CASSLAGEYEQYF
TRBJ2-1,TRBV9,few,-,TGTGCCAGCAGCGTTCGAGGGGACTTAGCCTACAATGAGCAGTTCTTC,CASSVRGDLAYNEQFF
TRBJ2-1,TRBV30,many,TRBD2,TGTGCCTGGAGTGTTTTGCGGGAGCGGAATGAGCAGTTCTTC,CAWSVLRERNEQFF
TRBJ1-5,TRBV19,once,-,TGTGCCAGTAGTCCTCAGGGGAATTTCAATCAGCCCCAGCATTTT,CASSPQGNFNQPQHF
TRBJ2-1,TRBV12-3/TRBV12-4,few,-,TGTGCCAGCAGTTTAAATAGCGGCTCCTACAATGAGCAGTTCTTC,CASSLNSGSYNEQFF
TRBJ2-3,TRBV3-1,few,TRBD2,TGTGCCAGCAGCCAAGGGACTAGCGGGAGTATGAATACGCAGTATTTT,CASSQGTSGSMNTQYF
TRBJ1-4,TRBV27,few,-,TGTGCCAGCAGGAGGGGAGGGGTTAGGGAAAAACTGTTTTTT,CASRRGGVREKLFF
TRBJ1-2,TRBV27,-,-,TGTGCCAGCAGTTCGCCGCGGGCCCCCAACTATGGCTACACCTTC,CASSSPRAPNYGYTF
TRBJ2-2,TRBV30,-,TRBD2,TGTGCCTGGAGTCGAGCGGGGATCACCGGGGAGCTGTTTTTT,CAWSRAGITGELFF
TRBJ2-3,TRBV12-3/TRBV12-4,many,-,TGTGCCAGCAGTTTTAGCGGTTACACAGATACGCAGTATTTT,CASSFSGYTDTQYF
TRBJ2-1,TRBV12-3/TRBV12-4,many,-,TGTGCCAGCAACTCTCCACTCAATGAGCAGTTCTTC,CASNSPLNEQFF
TRBJ1-1,TRBV7-6,-,-,TGTGCCAGCAGCTCGCGGGGGGACACTGAAGCTTTCTTT,CASSSRGDTEAFF
TRBJ2-7,TRBV27,-,-,TGTGCCAGCAGTTCCCTCGGACCCTACGAGCAGTACTTC,CASSSLGPYEQYF
TRBJ1-2,TRBV7-9,many,-,TGTGCCAGCAGCTCAGATCTGTCGGGCTACACCTTC,CASSSDLSGYTF
TRBJ2-7,TRBV13,many,TRBD1,TGTGCCAGCAGGCGACAGGGGGCCTTCGAGCAGTACTTC,CASRRQGAFEQYF
TRBJ2-3,TRBV10-3,-,-,TGTGCCATCAGGTCGCCCCTCACAGATACGCAGTATTTT,CAIRSPLTDTQYF
TRBJ1-1,TRBV6-1,many,-,TGTGCCAGCAAGATACACTCCATGAACACTGAAGCTTTCTTT,CASKIHSMNTEAFF
TRBJ2-6,TRBV20-1,few,-,TGCAGTGCTGAGATCGGGGGAGCTGGGGCCAACGTCCTGACTTTC,CSAEIGGAGANVLTF
TRBJ2-5,TRBV12-3/TRBV12-4,many,TRBD1,TGTGCCAGCAGTTTTTATAGAGGGACAGGGGGCAAAGAGACCCAGTACTTC,CASSFYRGTGGKETQYF
TRBJ2-2,TRBV28,many,-,TGTGCCAGCAGTTTAGTCCAAGGCCCCACCGGGGAGCTGTTTTTT,CASSLVQGPTGELFF
TRBJ2-3,TRBV7-2,-,TRBD2,TGTGCCAGCAGCCCAAGGGGCGGGAGTGGTGATACGCAGTATTTT,CASSPRGGSGDTQYF
TRBJ1-6,TRBV20-1,-,-,TGCAGTGCATTGGGAGATCTGGCCCTCCACTTT,CSALGDLALHF
TRBJ1-6,TRBV20-1,-,TRBD1,TGCAGTGCTAGAGATTTGGGACAGGCGGGGTCACCCCTCCACTTT,CSARDLGQAGSPLHF
TRBJ2-1,TRBV6-1,many,TRBD2,TGTGCCAGCAGTGAAGCGGCTAGCGGGAGGAATGAGCAGTTCTTC,CASSEAASGRNEQFF
TRBJ1-1,TRBV12-3/TRBV12-4,many,-,TGTGCCAGCAGTTTCCCGGGGATGAACACTGAAGCTTTCTTT,CASSFPGMNTEAFF
TRBJ2-1,TRBV19,-,TRBD1,TGTGCCAGTAGATTGACAGGGGGCATCAACAATGAGCAGTTCTTC,CASRLTGGINNEQFF